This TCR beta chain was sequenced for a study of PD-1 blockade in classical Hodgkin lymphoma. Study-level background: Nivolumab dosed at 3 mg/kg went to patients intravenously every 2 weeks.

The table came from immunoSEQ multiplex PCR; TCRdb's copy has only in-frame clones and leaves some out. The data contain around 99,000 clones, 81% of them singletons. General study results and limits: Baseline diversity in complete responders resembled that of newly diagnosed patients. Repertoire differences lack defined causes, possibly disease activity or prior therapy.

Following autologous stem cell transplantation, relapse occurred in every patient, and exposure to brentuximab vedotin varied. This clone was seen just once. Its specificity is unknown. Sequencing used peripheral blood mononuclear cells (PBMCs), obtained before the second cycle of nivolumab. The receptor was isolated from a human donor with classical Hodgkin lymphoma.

The CDR3, as DNA: TGTGCCAGCGAGGGGCGGGAGGGAGATACGCAGTATTTT. It yields the protein CASEGREGDTQYF. The V call is TRBV7-9, the J call TRBJ2-3; 9 nucleotides match TRBD2. From germline, CDR1 is SEHNR and CDR2 FQNEAQ (reference sequence). The V gene end was trimmed by 8 bases and the J gene end by 5 bases; junction bases not matched to a gene: 5. CDR3 size: 13 residues.